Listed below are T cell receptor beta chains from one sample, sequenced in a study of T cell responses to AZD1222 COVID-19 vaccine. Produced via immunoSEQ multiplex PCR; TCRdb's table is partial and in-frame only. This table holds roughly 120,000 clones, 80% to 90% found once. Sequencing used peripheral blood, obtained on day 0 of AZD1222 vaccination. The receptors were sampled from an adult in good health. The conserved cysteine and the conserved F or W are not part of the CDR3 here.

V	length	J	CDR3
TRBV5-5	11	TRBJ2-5	ASCLSYQETQY
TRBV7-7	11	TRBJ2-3	ASSLGGTDTQY
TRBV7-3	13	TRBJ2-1	ASSLRGRSYNEQF
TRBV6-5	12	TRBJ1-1	ASSYERLNTEAF
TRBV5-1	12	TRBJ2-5	ASSLGSNQETQY
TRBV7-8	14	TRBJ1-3	ASSDHRDTRENTIY
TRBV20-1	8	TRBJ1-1	SAAQRTAF
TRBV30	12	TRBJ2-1	AWSVVYGAGGQF
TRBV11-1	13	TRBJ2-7	ASSQGLARGYEQY
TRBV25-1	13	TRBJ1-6	ASTATGLSNSPLH
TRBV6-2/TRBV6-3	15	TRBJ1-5	ASSTLLDTLSNQPQH
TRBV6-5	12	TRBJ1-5	ASGRQGGNQPQH
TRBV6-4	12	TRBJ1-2	ASSDSRGAPVLT
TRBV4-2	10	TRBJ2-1	ASSPGLNERF
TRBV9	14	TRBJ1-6	ASSVDPVNVGSPLH
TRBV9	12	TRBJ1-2	ASSVGRAGDGYT
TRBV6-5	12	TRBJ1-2	ASSYGGENYGYT
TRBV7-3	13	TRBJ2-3	ASSPGGGPTDTQY
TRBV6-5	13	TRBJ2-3	ASSRIGGAGNTQY
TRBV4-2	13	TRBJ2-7	ASSQAGQAGYEQY
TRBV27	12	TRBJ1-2	ASSSTHRGDGYT
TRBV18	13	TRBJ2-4	ASSPPEAQGDIQY
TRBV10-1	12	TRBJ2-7	ASSDYRGTYEQY
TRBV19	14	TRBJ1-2	ASRRTVNSYNYGYT
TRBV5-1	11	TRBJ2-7	ASSTGADYEQY
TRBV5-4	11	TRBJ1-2	ASSSREGYGYT
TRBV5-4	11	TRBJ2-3	ASSLEGADTQY
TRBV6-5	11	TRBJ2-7	ASRNDRGREQY
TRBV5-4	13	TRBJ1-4	ASSFPGTRNEKLF
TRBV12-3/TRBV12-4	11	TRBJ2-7	ASSSGWAYEQY
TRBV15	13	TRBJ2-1	ATSLRLGRTIEQF
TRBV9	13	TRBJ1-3	ASSVEAGLGNTIY
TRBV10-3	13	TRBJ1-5	AISEYGGDNQPQH
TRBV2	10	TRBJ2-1	ASNRGGNEQF
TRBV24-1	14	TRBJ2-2	ATSDYGRAPTGELF
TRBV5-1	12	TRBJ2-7	ASSLDGTVYEQY
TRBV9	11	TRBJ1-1	ASSREVNTEAF
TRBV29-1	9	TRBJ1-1	SARGGTEAF
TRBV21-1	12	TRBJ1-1	ASGQRGPGTEAF
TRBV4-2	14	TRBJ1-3	ASSQDYRGSGNTIY
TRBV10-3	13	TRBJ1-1	AISEDRDWFTEAF
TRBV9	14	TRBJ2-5	ASSVGGVNIKETQY
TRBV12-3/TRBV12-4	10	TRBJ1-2	ASSPNRGGYT
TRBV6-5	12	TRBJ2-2	ASMMAGASGELF
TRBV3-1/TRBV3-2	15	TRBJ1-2	ASSQDRGGTSNYGYT
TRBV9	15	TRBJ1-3	ASSVAGGLSSGNTIY
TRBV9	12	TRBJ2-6	ASARAAGANVLT
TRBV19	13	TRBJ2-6	ASSLNRDGANVLT
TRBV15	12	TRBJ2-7	ATSNRDRGYEQY
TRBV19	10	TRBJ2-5	ASRLAGETQY
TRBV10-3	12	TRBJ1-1	AISGNPGSTEAF
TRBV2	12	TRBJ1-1	ATRDSTRDTEAF
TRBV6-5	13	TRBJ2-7	ASSPQTSRYSEQY
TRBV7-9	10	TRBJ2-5	ASRDSQETQY